Each of the 27 T cell receptor beta chains below was sequenced from the same sample in a study of cytomegalovirus exposure and HLA in healthy donors. Primers included in the PCR were 60 Vbeta and 13 Jbeta primers. Assay used: immunoSEQ multiplex PCR; TCRdb lists only in-frame clones, some missing. The sample lists 90,000 or so clones, around four fifths occurring once. Sequencing input: PBMCs. The receptors come from a boy under 18 in good health and CMV-seronegative.

The chain joins TRBV29-1 to TRBJ2-7, with D maybe TRBD2 (7 bases). Germline loops: CDR1 SQVTM, CDR2 ANQGSEA. V was shortened by 6 bases and J by 2 bases, with 14 bases between the two germline ends. The CDR3 is 13 residues long. DNA of the CDR3: TGCAGCGTCGCTAGGGGGGGCGCCTACGAGCAGTACTTC. This sequence encodes CSVARGGAYEQYF.

This chain links TRBV9 with TRBJ1-1; TRBD1 matches 8 bases. The CDR3 runs 15 residues. V gave up 3 bases and J gave up 0 bases; unmatched junction bases: 4. Germline CDR1 and CDR2: SGDLS and YYNGEE. The CDR3 here is CASSGRQGMNTEAFF. The CDR3, as DNA: TGTGCCAGCAGCGGCAGACAGGGGATGAACACTGAAGCTTTCTTT.

This chain connects TRBV10-3 to TRBJ1-4, with D tentatively TRBD1 (5 bases). V dropped 3 bases and J dropped 5 bases, with 13 bases sitting between them. The CDR3 loop spans 15 amino acids. CDR1 and CDR2 (germline): ENHRY, SYGVKD. CDR3 sequence: CAISEGGGGNEKLFF. The CDR3, as DNA: TGTGCCATCAGTGAAGGTGGGGGGGGGAATGAAAAACTGTTTTTT.

The sample holds a few counts of this clone. The chain employs TRBV19 and TRBJ2-7, with 9 bases fitting TRBD1. The CDR3 has 13 amino acids. Trimming cost V 3 bases and J 6 bases; bases outside gene matches: 3. Looked up from germline, CDR1 is LNHDA and CDR2 is SQIVND (reference sequence). The CDR3 DNA follows: TGTGCCAGTAGTATGAGACAGGGGGTCGAGCAGTACTTC. Translating gives CASSMRQGVEQYF.

The V and J genes are TRBV19 and TRBJ2-7; TRBD2 might be the D (5 bases). V gave up 2 bases and J gave up 5 bases, with 10 bases separating them. CDR1 LNHDA and CDR2 SQIVND come from the germline V gene (reference sequence). This CDR3 comprises 13 residues. The CDR3 sequence is CASSIHRGNEQYF. Here the CDR3 DNA reads TGTGCCAGTAGTATACACCGGGGTAACGAGCAGTACTTC. Variable domain in full (rest from reference TRBV19 and TRBJ2-7): DGGITQSPKYLFRKEGQNVTLSCEQNLNHDAMYWYRQDPGQGLRLIYYSQIVNDFQKGDIAEGYSVSREKKESFPLTVTSAQKNPTAFYLCASSIHRGNEQYFGPGTRLTVT.

The chain carries TRBV30 and TRBJ1-1; D is undetermined. The ends were cut back, 2 bases at V and 2 bases at J, with 6 bases in the middle. CDR1 is GTSNPN, CDR2 SVGIG, per germline (reference sequence). This CDR3 spans 12 amino acids. The CDR3 bases are TGTGCCTGGAGTTATAGTAACACTGAAGCTTTCTTT. As protein: CAWSYSNTEAFF.

The gene calls are TRBV7-2 and TRBJ2-5; the match to TRBD1 covers 10 bases. The trim removed 5 bases at V and 2 bases at J, leaving 8 bases unmatched. The CDR3 is 16 amino acids. Germline V CDR1 and CDR2: SGHTA, FQGNSA. CDR3 nucleotides: TGTGCCAGCAGCCAAATGACAGGGGGCTTGCAAGAGACCCAGTACTTC. This gives the protein CASSQMTGGLQETQYF.

The chain employs TRBV6-6 and TRBJ2-1; 10 nucleotides align to TRBD2. The CDR3 length is 15 residues. Germline CDR1 and CDR2: MNHNY and SVGAGI (reference sequence). V dropped 6 bases and J dropped 3; count of bases not matched to a gene: 5. CDR3 amino acids: CASSSGTSDYNEQFF. CDR3 DNA: TGTGCCAGCAGCTCCGGGACTAGCGACTACAATGAGCAGTTCTTC.

The chain links TRBV5-4 to TRBJ1-1, with D maybe TRBD1 (6 bases). Trimming left V 0 bases short and J 5 bases short, with 17 bases between. CDR3 size: 16 residues. Germline V gene lookup returns CDR1 SGHNT and CDR2 YYREEE (reference sequence). The CDR3 DNA reads TGTGCCAGCAGCTTGGAAGGGGAGGGGGTTTGGACTGAAGCTTTCTTT. It specifies CASSLEGEGVWTEAFF.

The chain carries TRBV7-3 and TRBJ2-2; D might be TRBD2 (5 bases). Between the trimmed V and J ends, which lost 5 bases and 5 bases, there was a span of 9 bases. CDR3 length: 13 residues. Looked up from germline, CDR1 is SGHTA and CDR2 is FQGTGA. The CDR3: CASSLSGTGELFF. The CDR3 coding sequence is TGTGCCAGCAGCCTCAGCGGTACCGGGGAGCTGTTTTTT.

The V call is TRBV4-1, the J call TRBJ1-2, with 8 bases identical to TRBD1. V was pared by 7 bases and J by 0 bases, with 7 bases of the junction left unmatched. Germline V gene lookup returns CDR1 MGHRA and CDR2 YSYEKL. The CDR3 consists of 15 residues. Written as DNA, the CDR3 is TGCGCCAGCACCCTTCGACAGGGGCCTAACTATGGCTACACCTTC. It yields the protein CASTLRQGPNYGYTF.

The V call is TRBV28, the J call TRBJ2-7; a weak D match, TRBD2 (5 bases). The CDR3 runs 16 residues. The germline gives CDR1 MDHEN, CDR2 SYDVKM. V was cut by 4 bases and J by 4 bases, with 20 bases left in between. As DNA, the CDR3 is TGTGCCAGCAGTTCCCGGGGTCTAATTCCCCCTTACGAGCAGTACTTC. Its translation is CASSSRGLIPPYEQYF.

The chain uses TRBV28 and TRBJ1-5; D gene ambiguous. This CDR3 has 15 amino acids. Germline CDR1 MDHEN, CDR2 SYDVKM. V lost 2 bases and J lost 9, with 17 bases in between. DNA of the CDR3: TGTGCCAGCAGTTTACTGGCCGCTACACGAGGGCCCCAGCATTTT. The encoded protein is CASSLLAATRGPQHF.

This chain uses TRBV29-1 with TRBJ2-2; unclear D gene. This CDR3 has 13 residues. Per germline, CDR1 SQVTM and CDR2 ANQGSEA. The V end was cut by 5 bases, the J end by 4 bases, with 11 bases between. CDR3 protein: CSVSIPGTGELFF. In DNA form, the CDR3 reads TGCAGCGTTTCTATCCCGGGCACCGGGGAGCTGTTTTTT.

The table lists this clone with a few counts. At one of its ends the junction is not consistent with the germline gene, which may arise from a read error. The gene calls are TRBV6-5 and TRBJ1-6; D is ambiguous. Germline assignment: CDR1 MNHEY and CDR2 SVGAGI. The CDR3 totals 12 residues. CDR3 sequence: CASSYYNSPLHF. The CDR3 bases are TGTGCCAGCAGCTACTATAATTCACCCCTCCACTTT.

This chain's CDR3 is CASSLEPSSGNTIYF. The CDR3 DNA reads as TGTGCCAGCAGCTTAGAGCCATCGTCTGGAAACACCATATATTTT. The chain couples TRBV7-2 to TRBJ1-3, with D unresolved. This CDR3 contains 15 residues. Trimming took off 1 base at V and 1 base at J, with 8 bases between the two ends. Germline-derived CDR1 and CDR2 are SGHTA and FQGNSA.

The sample holds one count of this clone. The chain carries TRBV6-5 and TRBJ2-2, with a tentative D call TRBD2 (6 bases). V dropped 6 bases and J dropped 3 bases, with 11 bases sitting between them. Germline V CDR1 and CDR2: MNHEY, SVGAGI. This CDR3 contains 14 residues. CDR3 protein: CASSLGGDTGELFF. Written as DNA, the CDR3 is TGTGCCAGCAGCCTGGGCGGGGACACCGGGGAGCTGTTTTTT.

The rearrangement uses TRBV28 and TRBJ1-6, with D possibly matching TRBD1 (6 bases). This CDR3 has 13 amino acids. V was trimmed by 11 bases and J by 2 bases, leaving 10 bases between them. Per the germline V gene, CDR1 is MDHEN and CDR2 is SYDVKM. CDR3 DNA sequence: TGTGCCTCAGGGGCAACCTATAATTCACCCCTCCACTTT. Translating it yields CASGATYNSPLHF. The entire variable domain, with the rest obtained from reference TRBV28 and TRBJ1-6, is as follows: DVKVTQSSRYLVKRTGEKVFLECVQDMDHENMFWYRQDPGLGLRLIYFSYDVKMKEKGDIPEGYSVSREKKERFSLILESASTNQTSMYLCASGATYNSPLHFGNGTRLTVT.

This chain links TRBV6-5 with TRBJ1-4, with D perhaps matching TRBD1 (5 bases). The CDR3 totals 13 residues. Trimming left V 2 bases short and J 11 bases short, with 12 bases between. Germline values: CDR1 MNHEY, CDR2 SVGAGI. CDR3 sequence: CASSYGPTDKLFF. As DNA, the CDR3 is TGTGCCAGCAGTTACGGGCCGACAGATAAACTGTTTTTT.

The chain has TRBV7-8 and TRBJ2-1; the match to TRBD2 covers 8 bases. In germline, CDR1 is SGHVS, CDR2 FQNEAQ. V trimming: 2 bases; J trimming: 4 bases; junction bases outside the gene matches: 7. The CDR3 length is 16 residues. CDR3 amino acids: CASSLLSSGGYNEQFF. The CDR3 nucleotides read TGTGCCAGCAGCTTATTATCCAGCGGGGGATACAATGAGCAGTTCTTC.

The rearrangement uses TRBV28 and TRBJ2-3; TRBD2 agrees at 14 bases. The germline V gene has CDR1 MDHEN and CDR2 SYDVKM. With 6 bases clipped from V and 5 bases from J, the junction kept 16 bases outside the gene matches. CDR3 length: 19 residues. The CDR3 nucleotides are TGTGCCAGCAGCCCAATAGACCCCGGACTAGCGGGAGGAGAAGATACGCAGTATTTT. It yields the protein CASSPIDPGLAGGEDTQYF.

J is TRBJ2-7 and V is TRBV4-3; no clear D. Germline V gene data show CDR1 as LGHNA and CDR2 as YSLEER. The CDR3 loop spans 16 amino acids. V dropped 0 bases and J dropped 2 bases, with 14 bases sitting between them. This chain's CDR3 is CASSQDYISSAYEQYF. CDR3 nucleotide sequence: TGCGCCAGCAGCCAAGATTATATCTCCTCCGCCTACGAGCAGTACTTC.

In this sample, this clone turned up a few times. The chain joins TRBV4-3 to TRBJ2-7; the D gene is possibly TRBD1 (5 bases). The V end lost 1 base, the J end lost 1 base, and 14 bases lay between the germline ends. The CDR3 has 16 residues. Germline loops: CDR1 LGHNA, CDR2 YSLEER. CDR3 bases: TGCGCCAGCAGCCAAGGGGTCGAGAAGGGGTCCTACGAGCAGTACTTC. Translating it yields CASSQGVEKGSYEQYF.

The chain is built from TRBV5-5 and TRBJ2-7; the D gene is possibly TRBD1 (5 bases). V was trimmed by 6 bases and J by 2 bases, leaving 12 bases between them. This CDR3 comprises 13 residues. In germline, CDR1 is SGHKS, CDR2 YYEKEE (reference sequence). The CDR3 DNA is TGTGCCAGCACCCGAGACAGTACCTACGAGCAGTACTTC. Translated, it gives CASTRDSTYEQYF.

J is TRBJ1-6 and V is TRBV28, with no clear D. The CDR3 runs 16 residues. Trimming pared 6 bases from V and 7 bases from J, leaving 19 bases between. CDR1 and CDR2 (germline): MDHEN, SYDVKM. The CDR3 reads CASSLLSGFRNSPLHF. The CDR3 DNA is TGTGCCAGCAGCCTACTTAGCGGGTTCAGAAATTCACCCCTCCACTTT.

The chain uses TRBV4-1 and TRBJ1-4, with a tentative D call TRBD1 (5 bases). Germline V gene lookup returns CDR1 MGHRA and CDR2 YSYEKL. V gave up 0 bases and J gave up 8 bases, with 13 bases separating them. This CDR3 spans 15 amino acids. CDR3: CASSQDKRGSEKLFF. The CDR3, as DNA: TGCGCCAGCAGCCAAGATAAAAGGGGCTCGGAAAAACTGTTTTTT.

This chain connects TRBV5-6 to TRBJ2-2; no clear D. The length of the CDR3 is 11 residues. The germline CDR1 and CDR2 sequences are SGHDT and YYEEEE. With 2 bases removed from V and 7 bases from J, the gap between germline ends came to 3 bases. The CDR3 spells CASSLYGELFF. Written as DNA, the CDR3 is TGTGCCAGCAGCTTATACGGGGAGCTGTTTTTT.